A single sample is the source of the 26 T cell receptor beta chains below, sequenced in a study of tumor and adjacent non-tumor tissue in lung cancer. A modified ARM-PCR protocol with three rounds of nested PCR amplified TCRbeta. From the multiplex PCR reads, TCRdb called clonotypes with MiXCR, one entry per CDR3 protein. The data contain 130,000 or so distinct CDR3 sequences, roughly 64% of them seen just once; the ten biggest clones take up about 13%. The template was RNA from unsorted bulk tissue. The sample consisted of lung tumor tissue. These receptors were taken from a man aged 25 to 45 with non-small cell lung cancer.

Remarks on this clonotype: This clone may be a read error of a much larger clone one base away. The chain joins TRBV20-1 to TRBJ1-1; tentative D call: TRBD1 (6 bases). The CDR3 is 13 amino acids. Germline V gene sequence: CDR1 DFQATT, CDR2 SNEGSKA (reference sequence). V was trimmed by 7 bases and J by 4 bases, leaving 16 bases between them. The CDR3 protein is CSVSNRGATEAFF. CDR3 DNA sequence: TGCAGTGTTAGTAATAGGGGGGCCACTGAAGCTTTCTTT.

Of note for this clonotype: This may come from a read error, since a much larger clone is one base off. This chain joins TRBV11-1 and TRBJ2-7; the D is unclear. The CDR3 is 13 amino acids. Per germline, CDR1 SGHAT and CDR2 FQDESV (reference sequence). In DNA, the CDR3 is TGTACCAGCAGCTCCCCCAGCTCCTACGAGCAGTACTTC. The encoded protein is CTSSSPSSYEQYF.

Concerning this clonotype: This sequence may be a read error, since a much larger clone differs from it by one base. The rearrangement links TRBV24-1 to TRBJ2-1; D is ambiguous. The germline gives CDR1 KGHDR, CDR2 SFDVKD. The CDR3 is 12 residues long. The CDR3 is CASSDGYNEQFF. As DNA, the CDR3 is TGTGCCAGCAGTGATGGCTACAATGAGCAGTTCTTC.

A note on this clonotype: A clone one base away is much larger, so this may be a read error. The chain employs TRBV6-2 or TRBV6-3 and TRBJ2-1; TRBD1 aligns across 9 bases. After removal of 5 bases from V and 8 bases from J, the junction contained 7 bases not matched to a gene. CDR1 is MNHEY, CDR2 SVGEGT, per germline. CDR3 size: 14 residues. CDR3 protein: CASSTGTGRDEQFF. The CDR3 region has the DNA TGTGCCAGCAGTACCGGGACAGGGAGGGATGAGCAGTTCTTC.

The chain combines TRBV28 with TRBJ1-6; D unclear. Trimming stripped 6 bases from V and 4 bases from J, with 19 bases between. CDR3 length: 17 residues. CDR1 is MDHEN, CDR2 SYDVKM, per germline. As DNA, the CDR3 is TGTGCCAGCAGAAGTTACCGATCGGGAGTTTATAATTCACCCCTCCACTTT. Its protein product is CASRSYRSGVYNSPLHF.

The J gene is TRBJ1-4, the V gene TRBV4-1; D unresolved. V lost 0 bases, J lost 0 bases, and 5 bases lay in between. Per the germline V gene, CDR1 is MGHRA and CDR2 is YSYEKL. The CDR3 extends over 15 amino acids. CDR3 loop: CASSQEPATNEKLFF. In DNA, the CDR3 is TGCGCCAGCAGCCAAGAGCCCGCAACTAATGAAAAACTGTTTTTT.

Regarding this clonotype: This may be a read error: a much more frequent sequence differs by one nucleotide. In this CDR3 the conserved last residue, phenylalanine or tryptophan, is missing, so a read error is likely. The CDR3 nucleotides read TGCAGTGCTCCCAAGGGGGCGAAGGGTCAAGCTTTCATT. It is translated as CSAPKGAKGQAFI. V usage is TRBV20-1 and J usage is TRBJ1-1, with 7 bases identical to TRBD1. The CDR3 loop spans 13 amino acids. J was trimmed by 9 bases and V by 5 bases; bases with no gene match: 12. Germline loops: CDR1 DFQATT, CDR2 SNEGSKA (reference sequence).

As to this clonotype: In this CDR3 the conserved last residue, phenylalanine or tryptophan, is missing, so a read error is likely. The chain is built from TRBV7-9 and TRBJ2-2, with D perhaps given as TRBD1 or TRBD2 (5 bases each). The CDR3 is made up of 13 amino acids. From germline, CDR1 is SEHNR and CDR2 FQNEAQ (reference sequence). The V end was cut by 2 bases, the J end by 9 bases, with 10 bases between. The CDR3 reads CASSLPGTRELFC. The CDR3 DNA follows: TGTGCCAGCAGCTTACCGGGGACCCGGGAGCTGTTTTGT.

Regarding this clonotype: Germline is not matched at one junction end, which may reflect a read error. This rearrangement joins TRBV6-2 or TRBV6-3 to TRBJ2-2; TRBD2 aligns across 8 bases. CDR3 size: 17 residues. CDR1 and CDR2 from the germline V gene are MNHEY and SVGEGT. CDR3 in amino acids: CASSDGGVAGNTEELLF. The CDR3 region has the DNA TGTGCCAGCAGTGACGGGGGGGTAGCGGGGAACACCGAGGAGCTGTTATTT.

To note about this clonotype: This could be a read error, since a much larger clone is one nucleotide away. The chain is built from TRBV12-3 or TRBV12-4 and TRBJ1-4; D uncertain. CDR3 size: 13 residues. V dropped 10 bases and J dropped 7 bases, with 16 bases sitting between them. The CDR3 here is CANREFRGEKLFF. In DNA, the CDR3 is TGTGCCAACCGAGAGTTCCGAGGTGAAAAACTGTTTTTT.

Note on this clonotype: A much larger clonotype is one base distant, so this may be a read error. The genes are TRBV12-3 or TRBV12-4 and TRBJ1-2; 8 bases are a match to TRBD1. The CDR3 contains 13 residues. V shed 4 bases and J 8 bases; nucleotides not matched to a gene: 6. The CDR3 protein is CASSWEQGGGYTF. For the CDR3, the DNA is TGTGCCAGCAGTTGGGAACAGGGGGGAGGCTACACCTTC.

V is TRBV4-3 and J is TRBJ1-1; maybe TRBD1 (5 bases). V was cut by 4 bases and J by 8 bases, with 20 bases left in between. There are 15 residues in the CDR3. The germline CDR1 and CDR2 sequences are LGHNA and YSLEER. CDR3 DNA: TGCGCCAGCAGCCGGGTAAACGGGGACCGGACCGAAGCTTTCTTT. Protein: CASSRVNGDRTEAFF.

This clonotype was counted many times. V gene TRBV28 combines with J gene TRBJ1-5, with D possibly TRBD1 on 5 matching bases. There are 15 residues in the CDR3. V was trimmed by 2 bases and J by 5 bases, leaving 13 bases between them. Per germline, CDR1 MDHEN and CDR2 SYDVKM. CDR3 loop: CASSLGGQGDQPQHF. CDR3 nucleotides: TGTGCCAGCAGTTTAGGTGGGCAGGGTGATCAGCCCCAGCATTTT. The whole variable domain, remainder taken from reference TRBV28 and TRBJ1-5, is DVKVTQSSRYLVKRTGEKVFLECVQDMDHENMFWYRQDPGLGLRLIYFSYDVKMKEKGDIPEGYSVSREKKERFSLILESASTNQTSMYLCASSLGGQGDQPQHFGDGTRLSIL.

This clonotype appeared many times. V gene TRBV12-3 or TRBV12-4 combines with J gene TRBJ1-1; TRBD1 matches at 8 bases. With V trimmed by 4 bases and J by 2 bases, 3 bases remained unmatched. The CDR3 totals 14 residues. The CDR3 region is CASSSTGANTEAFF. CDR3 coding DNA: TGTGCCAGCAGTTCGACAGGGGCAAACACTGAAGCTTTCTTT.

Worth noting for this clonotype: At one of its ends the junction is not consistent with the germline gene, which may arise from a read error. The V gene is TRBV11-2, the J gene TRBJ1-1; D is possibly TRBD1 (6 bases). In germline, CDR1 is SGHAT, CDR2 FQNNGV. The CDR3 has 13 residues. CDR3 nucleotide sequence: TGTGCCAGTAGCTTAGGGGGGGTCACTAAAGCTTTCTTT. Translating it yields CASSLGGVTKAFF.

Turning to this clonotype: This may come from a read error, since a much larger clone is one base off. V usage is TRBV6-2 or TRBV6-3 and J usage is TRBJ1-1, with 7 bases lining up with TRBD1. The CDR3 runs 16 residues. The V gene's germline CDR1 is MNHEY and CDR2 SVGEGT. CDR3 sequence reads: CTSSYEGGHLGTEAFF. CDR3 DNA: TGTACCAGCAGTTACGAAGGGGGCCACCTGGGGACTGAAGCTTTCTTT.

This clonotype was counted at least ten times. The chain recombines TRBV20-1 with TRBJ2-2, with 7 bases identical to TRBD2. The CDR3 contains 18 residues. V lost 1 base and J lost 0; bases outside the gene matches: 11. Germline values: CDR1 DFQATT, CDR2 SNEGSKA (reference sequence). CDR3 nucleotide sequence: TGCAGTGCTAGAGCTTTCTCTGGGGGGGGGACGAACACCGGGGAGCTGTTTTTT. Amino acids: CSARAFSGGGTNTGELFF.

As for this clonotype: Since a much larger clone is just one base distant, this may be a read error. The rearrangement links TRBV12-3 or TRBV12-4 to TRBJ1-1; 7 nucleotides agree with TRBD1. After removal of 8 bases from V and 5 bases from J, the junction contained 8 bases not matched to a gene. The CDR3 loop spans 13 amino acids. CDR3 residues: CASCKPGGTEAFF. For the CDR3, the DNA is TGTGCCAGCTGCAAACCAGGGGGTACTGAAGCTTTCTTT.

With respect to this clonotype: This may arise from a read error, as a much more abundant clone is one base away. The rearrangement joins TRBV6-2 or TRBV6-3 to TRBJ1-2; a possible D gene is TRBD1 (6 bases). Germline lookup yields CDR1 MNHEY and CDR2 SVGEGT. Trimming took 1 base from V and 7 from J, leaving 10 bases between them. The CDR3 spans 13 residues. CDR3: CASSYFGGFGYTF. CDR3 nucleotide sequence: TGTGCCAGCAGTTACTTCGGGGGCTTTGGCTACACCTTC.

This clonotype was seen a few times. At one of its ends the junction is not consistent with the germline gene, which may arise from a read error. The J gene is TRBJ2-1, the V gene TRBV12-3 or TRBV12-4; tentatively, D is TRBD1 (6 bases). CDR3 length: 14 amino acids. This CDR3 reads CVSSPTVGANEQFF. CDR3 DNA: TGTGTCAGCAGCCCCACCGTGGGGGCAAATGAGCAGTTCTTC.

To note about this clonotype: No conserved phenylalanine or tryptophan is present at the end of the CDR3, so a read error is the likely explanation. The rearrangement uses TRBV12-3 or TRBV12-4 and TRBJ1-2; the match to TRBD1 covers 7 bases. The CDR3 totals 11 residues. The ends lost 5 bases at V and 11 bases at J; junction bases unmatched: 5. CDR3 coding DNA: TGTGCCAGCAGTACGGGGACAGAGTACACCCTC. Translation gives CASSTGTEYTL.

V gene TRBV12-3 or TRBV12-4 combines with J gene TRBJ2-7; 11 bases agree with TRBD1. V lost 7 bases, J lost 4 bases, and 6 bases stayed unmatched. CDR3 length equals 14 residues. As DNA, the CDR3 is TGTGCCAGCAACCCTGGACAGGGGGCGTACGAGCAGTACTTC. Translated, it gives CASNPGQGAYEQYF.

In regard to this clonotype: Mismatch with germline at one junction end may stem from a read error. The chain uses TRBV20-1 and TRBJ2-7; a possible D gene is TRBD2 (6 bases). This CDR3 is built from 13 residues. Germline loops: CDR1 DFQATT, CDR2 SNEGSKA (reference sequence). CDR3 coding DNA: TGCAGTGACAATAGCGGATTCGCCTACGAGGAGTACTTC. This codes for CSDNSGFAYEEYF.

This clonotype was seen ten or more times. This chain links TRBV4-3 with TRBJ2-3; a possible D gene is TRBD2 (7 bases). Germline CDR1 and CDR2: LGHNA and YSLEER. Trimming shortened V by 0 bases and J by 1 base, and 11 bases separated the two germline ends. CDR3 size: 16 residues. For the CDR3, the DNA is TGCGCCAGCAGCCAAGACAGGGGAGGGGGCACAGATACGCAGTATTTT. It codes for CASSQDRGGGTDTQYF.

This clonotype was picked up a small number of times. Likely a read error: the CDR3 ends without its conserved phenylalanine or tryptophan. The rearrangement uses TRBV11-3 and TRBJ2-1; 9 nucleotides align to TRBD2. CDR1 and CDR2 from the germline V gene are SGHNT and YENEEA. This CDR3 is 15 amino acids long. The V gene end was trimmed by 0 bases and the J gene end by 12 bases; junction bases not matched to a gene: 9. This CDR3 is CASSLEGTSPSGQFL. The CDR3 region has the DNA TGTGCCAGCAGCTTAGAGGGGACTAGCCCGTCTGGGCAGTTCCTC.

This clonotype has more than one count but fewer than ten. A much more abundant neighbour one base away suggests this may be a read error. The chain recombines TRBV5-5 with TRBJ2-7, with D maybe TRBD2 (6 bases). Trimming removed 10 bases at V and 4 bases at J, with 15 bases between. Germline V gives CDR1 SGHKS, CDR2 YYEKEE (reference sequence). The CDR3 covers 12 residues. The DNA of the CDR3 is TGTGCCCCAGAGGGAGGTGTTTACGAGCAGTACTTC. Its translation: CAPEGGVYEQYF.